A selection of T cell receptor beta chains follows, all from one sample in a study of cytomegalovirus exposure and HLA in healthy donors. Generated by immunoSEQ multiplex PCR, the TCRdb table keeps only in-frame clones and is missing some. Of about 210,000 clones in the sample, around 76% were seen once. The material sequenced was PBMCs. The receptor source for this set is a man aged 40-49 years in good health and CMV-seropositive. The CDR3 runs from the conserved cysteine through the conserved F or W. The D gene is left open where the match is weak. Part of the rows lack a size; the others show once, few, many or a class for expanded clones.

TGTGCCAGCGCTGCCGACATCTTCTCCTACGAGCAGTACTTC	CASAADIFSYEQYF	NA	TRBV5-4	TRBJ2-7	NA
TGTGCCAGCTCCTCGGGGGGCGGGAGTCAGCCCCAGCATTTT	CASSSGGGSQPQHF	NA	TRBV2	TRBJ1-5	NA
TGTGCCAGCAGTGGCCGGACAGGCGGTGGGGTCTATGGCTACACCTTC	CASSGRTGGGVYGYTF	TRBD1	TRBV6-1	TRBJ1-2	NA
TGCGCCAGCAGCCAAGGGACTAGCGGGAGGAACTACGAGCAGTACTTC	CASSQGTSGRNYEQYF	TRBD2	TRBV4-1	TRBJ2-7	NA
TGTGCCAGCACCCTTCTAGCTCCCGGGGAGCTGTTTTTT	CASTLLAPGELFF	NA	TRBV2	TRBJ2-2	few
TGTGCCAGTAGTATAGTAGGGACAGGTCAGCCCCAGCATTTT	CASSIVGTGQPQHF	TRBD1	TRBV19	TRBJ1-5	NA
TGTGCCAGCAGCCCTAACCGGGGGGGCGCTAAGAGCTATGGCTACACCTTC	CASSPNRGGAKSYGYTF	NA	TRBV7-9	TRBJ1-2	few
TGCGCCAGCAAATTCGGGTCAACTAATGAAAAACTGTTTTTT	CASKFGSTNEKLFF	NA	TRBV5-1	TRBJ1-4	NA
TGTGCCTGGAGTGTACTAGGACAGGGAATAGGAAACATTCAGTACTTC	CAWSVLGQGIGNIQYF	TRBD1	TRBV30	TRBJ2-4	NA
TGTGCCAGCGGTTACGGGACAGGGCATCACAAGAGCACAGATACGCAGTATTTT	CASGYGTGHHKSTDTQYF	TRBD1	TRBV27	TRBJ2-3	NA
TGCAGCGTTGAAGGAGTCTTCCGACAGGGACCCAATGAGCAGTTCTTC	CSVEGVFRQGPNEQFF	TRBD1	TRBV29-1	TRBJ2-1	NA